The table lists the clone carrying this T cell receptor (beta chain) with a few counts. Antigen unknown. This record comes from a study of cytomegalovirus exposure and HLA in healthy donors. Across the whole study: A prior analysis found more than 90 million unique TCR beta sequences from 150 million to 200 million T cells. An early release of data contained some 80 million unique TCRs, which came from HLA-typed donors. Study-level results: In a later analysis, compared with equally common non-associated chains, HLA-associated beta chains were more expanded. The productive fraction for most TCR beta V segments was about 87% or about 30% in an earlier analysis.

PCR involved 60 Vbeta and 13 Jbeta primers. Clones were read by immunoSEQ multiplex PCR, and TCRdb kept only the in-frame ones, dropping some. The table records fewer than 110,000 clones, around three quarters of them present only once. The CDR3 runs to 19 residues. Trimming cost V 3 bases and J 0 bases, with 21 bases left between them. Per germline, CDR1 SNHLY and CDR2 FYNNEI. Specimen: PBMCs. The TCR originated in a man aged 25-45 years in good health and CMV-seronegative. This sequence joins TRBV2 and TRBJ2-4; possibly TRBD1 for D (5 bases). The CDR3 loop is CASSEVSGGLQGAKNIQYF. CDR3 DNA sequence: TGTGCCAGCAGTGAGGTTTCCGGTGGCCTCCAGGGAGCCAAAAACATTCAGTACTTC.